This T cell receptor beta chain was identified in a study of blood T cell repertoires in COVID-19. Study as a whole: Sites in the United States, Italy and Spain provided acute and convalescent COVID-19 samples. The cDNA or gDNA used as material had been derived from T cells, B-cell-depleted T cells, or PBMCs.

The V end lost 1 base, the J end lost 5 bases, and 21 bases lay between the germline ends. This CDR3 is 17 amino acids long. This clone was recorded a few times. Per the original data handling: The authors estimated nucleated cell counts from reference gene primer amplification. Assay: immunoSEQ multiplex PCR; the TCRdb copy retains only in-frame clones and omits some. The V and J calls and the clone size are those of that table, but D and trimming were determined from the DNA. The sample lists about 160,000 clones, around 80% occurring once. J is TRBJ1-2 and V is TRBV5-3; D is unresolved. TRBV5-3 is known as an ORF, though its function is uncertain. The receptor comes from a woman of 80 years or more with acute or convalescent COVID-19. The sample comprised peripheral blood. The CDR3 spells CARSLTPRRGVNYGYTF. In DNA, the CDR3 is TGTGCCAGAAGCTTGACTCCACGGCGCGGGGTAAATTATGGCTACACCTTC.